These 3 T cell receptor beta chains share one sample of origin, sequenced in a study of Tregs in tolerant kidney transplant recipients. These receptors have no known antigen. FACS sorting followed a roughly six-day coculture of CFSE-labeled recipient PBMCs with irradiated graft donor PBMCs. TCRdb's table, derived via immunoSEQ multiplex PCR, lists solely in-frame clones and lacks some. The sample yields about 2,700 clones, of which the top ten take up over 4.5%. The sequencing used CD8+ T cells from blood cultured with allogeneic cells, collected before the transplant. These receptors were collected from a human patient who received a combined kidney and bone marrow transplant.

Concerning this clone: The CDR3 extends 3 residues past the end of the read, so its final part is completed from the germline J gene. The chain employs TRBV7-8 and TRBJ2-1; the match to TRBD2 covers 7 bases. The CDR3 length is 13 residues. After removal of 3 bases from V and 9 bases from J, the junction contained 5 bases not matched to a gene. The germline CDR1 and CDR2 sequences are SGHVS and FQNEAQ. This CDR3 is CASSFLERGEQFF. The CDR3 bases that were read are TGTGCCAGCAGCTTTCTCGAGCGGGGTGAG.

As regards this clone: The read falls 3 residues short of the CDR3 end, and the missing part is taken from the germline J gene. The V and J genes are TRBV7-6 and TRBJ2-1, with 7 bases matching TRBD1. The CDR3 is made up of 15 amino acids. Per germline, CDR1 SGHVS and CDR2 FNYEAQ. Trimming removed 3 bases from V and 2 bases from J; junction bases left unmatched: 4. This chain's CDR3 is CASSLTGRPYNEQFF. The CDR3 bases that were read are TGTGCCAGCAGCTTGACAGGGAGACCCTACAATGAG.

Concerning this clone: The read ends 3 residues shy of where the CDR3 ends; the end is completed using the germline J gene. The chain combines TRBV2 with TRBJ2-7; 8 bases line up with TRBD1. V lost 3 bases, J lost 0 bases, and 4 bases stayed unmatched. The CDR3 extends over 15 amino acids. Germline CDR1 and CDR2: SNHLY and FYNNEI. CDR3 region: CASSEWTGLSYEQYF. The DNA read from the CDR3 is TGTGCCAGCAGTGAGTGGACAGGGCTCTCCTACGAG.